These 30 T cell receptor beta chains originate from one sample sequenced in a study of blood T cell repertoires in COVID-19. Here immunoSEQ multiplex PCR was the method, and the copy in TCRdb shows in-frame clones only, minus some. The table records 55,000 to 85,000 clones, roughly 78% of them present only once. Sequencing was carried out using peripheral blood. The receptors originated from a man aged 55 to 69 with active or convalescent COVID-19.

The chain joins TRBV5-1 to TRBJ1-1; D remains ambiguous. The CDR3 sequence is 14 residues long. Trimming took 4 bases from V and 1 from J, leaving 11 bases between them. Germline assignment: CDR1 SGHRS and CDR2 YFSETQ. The CDR3 DNA reads TGCGCCAGCAGCGTGGGGAGCTCGAACACTGAAGCTTTCTTT. As protein: CASSVGSSNTEAFF. The full variable domain, its missing parts supplied by reference TRBV5-1 and TRBJ1-1, is KAGVTQTPRYLIKTRGQQVTLSCSPISGHRSVSWYQQTPGQGLQFLFEYFSETQRNKGNFPGRFSGRQFSNSRSEMNVSTLELGDSALYLCASSVGSSNTEAFFGQGTRLTVV.

Only one count was recorded for this clone. The V gene is TRBV28, the J gene TRBJ1-2; TRBD1 agrees at 7 bases. The germline V gene has CDR1 MDHEN and CDR2 SYDVKM. V shed 7 bases, J shed 4 bases, and the junction held 12 bases outside the gene matches. This CDR3 has 15 amino acids. Here the CDR3 DNA reads TGTGCCAGCATACAACAGGGGCGATTTTTCTATGGCTACACCTTC. Protein product: CASIQQGRFFYGYTF.

The J gene is TRBJ2-7, the V gene TRBV3-1 (or the pseudogene TRBV3-2), with 7 nucleotides matching TRBD2. V lost 4 bases to trimming and J lost 4 bases; unmatched junction nucleotides: 13. CDR1 LGHDT and CDR2 YNNKEL come from the germline V gene (reference sequence). The CDR3 extends over 16 amino acids. CDR3 sequence reads: CASSLGATGSGYEQYF. In DNA form, the CDR3 reads TGTGCCAGCAGCCTCGGCGCGACGGGTAGCGGGTACGAGCAGTACTTC.

The chain combines TRBV10-3 with TRBJ2-7; D unresolved. The ends were cut back, 2 bases at V and 5 bases at J, with 13 bases in the middle. The V gene's germline CDR1 is ENHRY and CDR2 SYGVKD. CDR3 size: 14 residues. CDR3 in DNA: TGTGCCATCAGTGAGGGGCAGGATTCGCACGAGCAGTACTTC. Translated, it gives CAISEGQDSHEQYF.

The chain employs TRBV29-1 and TRBJ2-1, with 8 bases matching TRBD1. Unmatched junction bases numbered 8, after V lost 3 bases and J lost 7 bases. This CDR3 is built from 14 residues. Per the germline V gene, CDR1 is SQVTM and CDR2 is ANQGSEA. Here the CDR3 reads CSVDFTGGGNEQFF. Written as DNA, the CDR3 is TGCAGCGTTGATTTCACAGGGGGTGGGAATGAGCAGTTCTTC.

The CDR3: CAWVQYKVGVPTDTQYF. The CDR3 bases are TGTGCCTGGGTTCAGTACAAAGTAGGGGTTCCCACAGATACGCAGTATTTT. The V and J genes are TRBV30 and TRBJ2-3; weak D call: TRBD1 (5 bases). This CDR3 has 17 amino acids. CDR1 GTSNPN and CDR2 SVGIG come from the germline V gene (reference sequence). Trimming took 5 bases from V and 2 from J, leaving 23 bases between them.

The chain has TRBV28 and TRBJ1-2, with TRBD1 as a possible D gene (5 bases). Germline CDR1 MDHEN, CDR2 SYDVKM. With 5 bases removed from V and 4 bases from J, the gap between germline ends came to 11 bases. This CDR3 comprises 13 residues. The CDR3 here is CASSAGGGYGYTF. The CDR3 region has the DNA TGTGCCAGCAGTGCTGGGGGGGGCTATGGCTACACCTTC.

This chain joins TRBV6-1 and TRBJ1-2; D not resolved. The V end was cut by 3 bases, the J end by 8 bases, with 7 bases between. The CDR3 runs 11 residues. Germline values: CDR1 MNHNS, CDR2 SASEGT. The DNA for the CDR3 is TGTGCCAGCAGTGAGCGGAGCGGCTACACCTTC. Translated, it gives CASSERSGYTF.

The J gene is TRBJ2-2, the V gene TRBV7-3; no reliable D call. V dropped 3 bases and J dropped 4 bases, with 6 bases sitting between them. Germline CDR1 is SGHTA and CDR2 is FQGTGA. This CDR3 is built from 13 residues. The CDR3 loop is CASSFISTGELFF. The DNA of the CDR3 is TGTGCCAGCAGCTTCATCAGCACCGGGGAGCTGTTTTTT.

The gene calls are TRBV28 and TRBJ2-3; D is perhaps TRBD2 (7 bases). The V gene lost 4 bases and the J gene lost 3 bases, with 17 bases spanning the gap. Germline values: CDR1 MDHEN, CDR2 SYDVKM. The CDR3 covers 16 residues. The CDR3 loop is CASSSPSGRGTDTQYF. CDR3 DNA: TGTGCCAGCAGTTCTCCCTCGGGGAGGGGGACAGATACGCAGTATTTT. Together with reference TRBV28 and TRBJ2-3, the CDR3 gives the full variable domain: DVKVTQSSRYLVKRTGEKVFLECVQDMDHENMFWYRQDPGLGLRLIYFSYDVKMKEKGDIPEGYSVSREKKERFSLILESASTNQTSMYLCASSSPSGRGTDTQYFGPGTRLTVL.

This clone was observed a few times. Germline and junction disagree at one end, which may indicate a read error. This chain connects TRBV10-2 to TRBJ1-1; D is unresolved. This CDR3 has 13 amino acids. Germline CDR1 is WSHSY and CDR2 is SAAADI. Here the CDR3 DNA reads TGCGCCAGCACTGAGGGCAAGAACACTGAAGCTTTCTTT. Encoded protein: CASTEGKNTEAFF.

The chain recombines TRBV5-4 with TRBJ2-1, with 11 positions matching TRBD2. The CDR3 has 15 amino acids. The V and J ends lost 3 bases and 15 bases, in that order; junction bases with no gene match: 14. Germline CDR1 reads SGHNT; CDR2 reads YYREEE (reference sequence). For the CDR3, the DNA is TGTGCCAGCAGCTCCCTAGCGGGGGGTGTTAGTGTTCGGTTCTTC. The encoded protein is CASSSLAGGVSVRFF.

The rearrangement uses TRBV6-5 and TRBJ2-7, with 7 bases aligning to TRBD2. Germline V gives CDR1 MNHEY, CDR2 SVGAGI. CDR3 size: 14 residues. Trimming removed 7 bases from V and 4 bases from J; junction bases left unmatched: 10. The CDR3 sequence is CASTRNGGSYEQYF. Here the CDR3 DNA reads TGTGCCAGCACCAGAAACGGGGGGTCGTACGAGCAGTACTTC.

V is TRBV27 and J is TRBJ1-6; 8 nucleotides agree with TRBD1. From germline, CDR1 is MNHEY and CDR2 SMNVEV (reference sequence). Trimming removed 3 bases from V and 7 bases from J; junction bases left unmatched: 2. The CDR3 totals 14 residues. In nucleotides, the CDR3 is TGTGCCAGCAGTTTGGACAGGGAGAATTCACCCCTCCACTTT. Translation gives CASSLDRENSPLHF.

This chain's CDR3 is CASRDYTGELFF. The CDR3 region has the DNA TGTGCCAGCAGGGACTACACCGGGGAGCTGTTTTTT. V is TRBV27 and J is TRBJ2-2; weak D call: TRBD2 (5 bases). V gave up 6 bases and J gave up 3 bases, with 5 bases separating them. The V gene's germline CDR1 is MNHEY and CDR2 SMNVEV (reference sequence). This CDR3 is built from 12 residues.

This chain links TRBV4-3 with TRBJ2-5, with 15 bases aligning to TRBD2. This CDR3 is built from 17 residues. Per the germline V gene, CDR1 is LGHNA and CDR2 is YSLEER. The trim removed 2 bases at V and 1 base at J, leaving 2 bases unmatched. CDR3 nucleotide sequence: TGCGCCAGCAGCCAAAGGACTAGCGGGGGGGGCCAAGAGACCCAGTACTTC. Translating it yields CASSQRTSGGGQETQYF.

The CDR3 spells CASSVQGILDTEAFF. CDR3 nucleotides: TGTGCCAGCAGCGTACAGGGAATTTTGGACACTGAAGCTTTCTTT. The rearrangement links TRBV9 to TRBJ1-1; TRBD1 is a possible D gene (5 bases). CDR1 and CDR2 from the germline V gene are SGDLS and YYNGEE. This CDR3 contains 15 residues. V lost 1 base and J 3 bases, leaving 13 bases between the germline ends.

This CDR3 is CASSPFTSGVSQETQYF. In DNA form, the CDR3 reads TGTGCCAGCTCACCCTTCACTAGCGGGGTATCACAAGAGACCCAGTACTTC. The rearrangement links TRBV18 to TRBJ2-5; 10 bases map to TRBD2. The CDR3 has 17 residues. Per germline, CDR1 KGHSH and CDR2 LQKENI. With V trimmed by 3 bases and J by 2 bases, 9 bases remained unmatched.

The genes are TRBV5-5 and TRBJ2-3; TRBD2 agrees at 8 bases. Germline lookup yields CDR1 SGHKS and CDR2 YYEKEE (reference sequence). Trimming cost V 2 bases and J 1 base; bases outside gene matches: 6. The CDR3 totals 16 residues. The CDR3 is CASSFGGEARTDTQYF. The CDR3 region has the DNA TGTGCCAGCAGCTTCGGGGGGGAGGCCCGCACAGATACGCAGTATTTT.

This clone has a single count. The J gene is TRBJ2-2, the V gene TRBV12-5; D call uncertain. CDR1 is LGHNT and CDR2 is FRNRAP in the germline V gene. The CDR3 contains 13 residues. V dropped 5 bases and J dropped 7 bases, with 11 bases sitting between them. The DNA for the CDR3 is TGTGCTAGTGGTAGCGACTCCCTCGGGGAGCTGTTTTTT. It translates to CASGSDSLGELFF.

Only one count was recorded for this clone. This chain connects TRBV27 to TRBJ2-2; 11 positions match TRBD2. The CDR3 consists of 18 residues. Germline lookup yields CDR1 MNHEY and CDR2 SMNVEV (reference sequence). Unmatched junction bases numbered 7, after V lost 0 bases and J lost 4 bases. CDR3 region: CASSLSGPLAGATGELFF. CDR3 bases: TGTGCCAGCAGTTTATCGGGCCCACTAGCGGGGGCCACCGGGGAGCTGTTTTTT.

The genes are TRBV7-9 and TRBJ1-1; 9 bases map to TRBD1. The length of the CDR3 is 15 residues. The junction had 4 bases not matched to a gene; V was cut back by 3 bases and J by 2 bases. CDR1 is SEHNR, CDR2 FQNEAQ, per germline (reference sequence). CDR3 in DNA: TGTGCCAGCAGCTTCCTGACAGGGGGAAACACTGAAGCTTTCTTT. Its protein is CASSFLTGGNTEAFF.

This clone was seen once. The chain recombines TRBV5-1 with TRBJ2-7; 7 nucleotides agree with TRBD1. V shed 4 bases and J 0 bases; nucleotides not matched to a gene: 4. CDR1 SGHRS and CDR2 YFSETQ come from the germline V gene. The CDR3 covers 14 residues. CDR3 nucleotides: TGCGCCAGCAGCATCGGACAGGTCTCCTACGAGCAGTACTTC. This gives the protein CASSIGQVSYEQYF. The full variable domain, completed using reference TRBV5-1 and TRBJ2-7, is KAGVTQTPRYLIKTRGQQVTLSCSPISGHRSVSWYQQTPGQGLQFLFEYFSETQRNKGNFPGRFSGRQFSNSRSEMNVSTLELGDSALYLCASSIGQVSYEQYFGPGTRLTVT.

V is TRBV21-1 and J is TRBJ1-1. TRBV21-1 is assigned pseudogene status. This CDR3 spans 12 amino acids. Here the CDR3 DNA reads TGTGCCAGCAGCCACGGGTGGACTGAAGCTTTCTTT. This translates into CASSHGWTEAFF.

The rearrangement links TRBV7-9 to TRBJ1-4, with a possible D match to TRBD1 (5 bases). The V gene lost 4 bases and the J gene lost 8 bases, with 11 bases spanning the gap. This CDR3 is 13 amino acids long. Germline V lookup: CDR1 SEHNR, CDR2 FQNEAQ (reference sequence). In nucleotides, the CDR3 is TGTGCCAGCAGCTCAAACGGGGGGGAAAAACTGTTTTTT. This sequence encodes CASSSNGGEKLFF. Complete variable domain (other parts from reference TRBV7-9 and TRBJ1-4): DTGVSQNPRHKITKRGQNVTFRCDPISEHNRLYWYRQTLGQGPEFLTYFQNEAQLEKSRLLSDRFSAERPKGSFSTLEIQRTEQGDSAMYLCASSSNGGEKLFFGSGTQLSVL.

CDR3 protein: CASNSGGYEQYF. The CDR3 bases are TGTGCCAGTAATAGCGGGGGCTACGAGCAGTACTTC. The chain carries TRBV19 and TRBJ2-7, with 9 bases aligning to TRBD2. V lost 7 bases and J lost 3; bases outside the gene matches: 1. The CDR3 spans 12 residues. Per the germline V gene, CDR1 is LNHDA and CDR2 is SQIVND (reference sequence).

The chain joins TRBV27 to TRBJ2-6; the D gene is possibly TRBD1 (6 bases). This CDR3 is 15 amino acids long. With 5 bases removed from V and 1 base from J, the gap between germline ends came to 9 bases. Germline V gene data show CDR1 as MNHEY and CDR2 as SMNVEV (reference sequence). CDR3 nucleotide sequence: TGTGCCAGCAGTATAGGGGGTTCTGGGGCCAACGTCCTGACTTTC. As protein: CASSIGGSGANVLTF.

This sequence joins TRBV7-3 and TRBJ2-5, with D possibly matching TRBD1 (6 bases). This CDR3 region has 14 residues. V lost 5 bases and J 3 bases, leaving 13 bases between the germline ends. CDR1 and CDR2 (germline): SGHTA, FQGTGA. The CDR3 DNA reads as TGTGCCAGCAGCATGGACAGCCTCAAAGAGACCCAGTACTTC. Translating it yields CASSMDSLKETQYF. The whole variable domain, remainder taken from reference TRBV7-3 and TRBJ2-5, is GAGVSQTPSNKVTEKGKYVELRCDPISGHTALYWYRQSLGQGPEFLIYFQGTGAADDSGLPNDRFFAVRPEGSVSTLKIQRTERGDSAVYLCASSMDSLKETQYFGPGTRLLVL.

This rearrangement joins TRBV28 to TRBJ1-4; D perhaps matches TRBD1 (6 bases). This CDR3 has 16 amino acids. Trimming stripped 0 bases from V and 8 bases from J, with 16 bases between. Per germline, CDR1 MDHEN and CDR2 SYDVKM. The CDR3 loop is CASSLWSGDGGEKLFF. DNA for the CDR3: TGTGCCAGCAGTTTATGGTCAGGGGATGGTGGGGAAAAACTGTTTTTT.

CDR3 sequence (DNA): TGCAGCGTAGGACTGCAGGCTAACTATGGCTACACCTTC. As protein: CSVGLQANYGYTF. This chain uses TRBV29-1 with TRBJ1-2; D remains unclear. There are 13 residues in the CDR3. Germline V gene data show CDR1 as SQVTM and CDR2 as ANQGSEA. The V gene lost 6 bases and the J gene lost 0 bases, with 11 bases spanning the gap.